The 15 T cell receptor beta chains reported below all come from one sample, sequenced in a study of T cell responses to AZD1222 COVID-19 vaccine. TCRdb's copy holds only in-frame clones and misses some; the assay was immunoSEQ multiplex PCR. The sample records tens of thousands of clones, about four fifths being singletons. Source: peripheral blood, taken on day 0 of AZD1222 vaccination. The receptors were gathered from an adult in good health.

This chain links TRBV19 with TRBJ2-2, with a tentative D call TRBD2 (5 bases). The CDR3 has 14 amino acids. The germline V gene encodes CDR1 LNHDA and CDR2 SQIVND (reference sequence). Trimming took off 11 bases at V and 1 base at J, with 14 bases between the two ends. The CDR3 reads CAGSSGGNTGELFF. The CDR3 nucleotides read TGTGCCGGTTCCTCAGGAGGGAACACCGGGGAGCTGTTTTTT.

The chain recombines TRBV15 with TRBJ2-7; perhaps TRBD2 as D (6 bases). CDR1 is LNHNV and CDR2 is YYDKDF in the germline V gene (reference sequence). CDR3 size: 17 residues. Trimming took 2 bases from V and 4 from J, leaving 21 bases between them. Here the CDR3 DNA reads TGTGCCACCAGCAGACCCCTAGGAGGGACGGGGTCTTACGAGCAGTACTTC. Amino acid sequence: CATSRPLGGTGSYEQYF.

V gene TRBV18 combines with J gene TRBJ1-3; no clear D. This CDR3 region has 16 residues. Germline V lookup: CDR1 KGHSH, CDR2 LQKENI. With 6 bases removed from V and 0 bases from J, the gap between germline ends came to 15 bases. CDR3: CASSRVRTNSGNTIYF. The CDR3 DNA is TGTGCCAGCTCCCGGGTGCGCACTAACTCTGGAAACACCATATATTTT. Full variable domain (rest looked up from reference TRBV18 and TRBJ1-3): NAGVMQNPRHLVRRRGQEARLRCSPMKGHSHVYWYRQLPEEGLKFMVYLQKENIIDESGMPKERFSAEFPKEGPSILRIQQVVRGDSAAYFCASSRVRTNSGNTIYFGEGSWLTVV.

CDR3 amino acids: CASSPLGGDSNQPQHF. CDR3 coding DNA: TGTGCCAGTAGTCCCCTGGGGGGGGATAGCAATCAGCCCCAGCATTTT. The V and J genes are TRBV19 and TRBJ1-5, with D tentatively TRBD1 (5 bases). V dropped 5 bases and J dropped 0 bases, with 14 bases sitting between them. CDR3 length: 16 residues. CDR1 and CDR2 (germline): LNHDA, SQIVND (reference sequence).

The chain recombines TRBV27 with TRBJ2-4; 10 bases align to TRBD2. V trimming: 1 base; J trimming: 6 bases; junction bases outside the gene matches: 6. CDR3 size: 16 residues. Germline V CDR1 and CDR2: MNHEY, SMNVEV (reference sequence). This CDR3 reads CASSLLTSGSGNIQYF. CDR3 bases: TGTGCCAGCAGTTTATTGACTAGCGGGTCAGGAAACATTCAGTACTTC.

The genes are TRBV5-4 and TRBJ1-2; 8 nucleotides line up with TRBD1. Germline lookup yields CDR1 SGHNT and CDR2 YYREEE (reference sequence). Trimming at V came to 0 bases and at J to 2 bases, leaving 6 bases not matched to a gene. The CDR3 runs 16 residues. This CDR3 reads CASSLGGQGLNYGYTF. The CDR3 DNA reads TGTGCCAGCAGCTTGGGAGGACAGGGACTAAACTATGGCTACACCTTC.

V and J are TRBV28 and TRBJ1-2; 7 bases are shared with TRBD1. Trimming at V came to 2 bases and at J to 8 bases, leaving 11 bases not matched to a gene. CDR3 length: 15 amino acids. Germline V lookup: CDR1 MDHEN, CDR2 SYDVKM. The CDR3 here is CASSLSRQGVGGYTF. In DNA form, the CDR3 reads TGTGCCAGCAGTTTAAGCCGACAGGGCGTGGGAGGCTACACCTTC.

The chain links TRBV4-1 to TRBJ2-7; D possibly matches TRBD1 or TRBD2 (6 bases each). This CDR3 region has 14 residues. The V and J ends lost 1 base and 5 bases respectively, with 12 bases between them. CDR1 MGHRA and CDR2 YSYEKL come from the germline V gene. The chain's CDR3 is CASSQVTRGHEQYF. CDR3 DNA: TGCGCCAGCAGCCAAGTGACACGGGGGCACGAGCAGTACTTC.

V usage is TRBV10-1 and J usage is TRBJ1-1, with a possible D match to TRBD1 (5 bases). Between the trimmed V and J ends, which lost 5 bases and 1 base, there was a span of 11 bases. This CDR3 is 14 amino acids long. Germline V gene data show CDR1 as WNHNN and CDR2 as SYGVQD (reference sequence). For the CDR3, the DNA is TGCGCCAGCAGTCCGACAGCGGAGAACACTGAAGCTTTCTTT. It translates to CASSPTAENTEAFF.

The J gene is TRBJ1-1, the V gene TRBV7-8; D is unclear. The V end lost 0 bases, the J end lost 5 bases, and 13 bases lay between the germline ends. The CDR3 loop spans 15 amino acids. The germline gives CDR1 SGHVS, CDR2 FQNEAQ. The CDR3 sequence: CASSLAPGVWTEAFF. The CDR3 coding sequence is TGTGCCAGCAGCTTAGCCCCAGGAGTGTGGACTGAAGCTTTCTTT.

A few counts support this clone. The CDR3 here is CASSPTDRQETQYF. The CDR3 DNA reads TGTGCCAGCAGTCCCACGGACAGGCAAGAGACCCAGTACTTC. The gene calls are TRBV2 and TRBJ2-5; 7 bases fit TRBD1. V lost 5 bases, J lost 2 bases, and 5 bases stayed unmatched. This CDR3 spans 14 amino acids. CDR1 and CDR2 (germline): SNHLY, FYNNEI.

The rearrangement joins TRBV9 to TRBJ1-2; D not resolved. The CDR3 runs 15 residues. V was pared by 0 bases and J by 0 bases, with 9 bases between. Germline CDR1 is SGDLS and CDR2 is YYNGEE. The DNA for the CDR3 is TGTGCCAGCAGCGTAGAAGTGGGAGCTAACTATGGCTACACCTTC. As protein: CASSVEVGANYGYTF. Full variable domain (missing parts from reference TRBV9 and TRBJ1-2): DSGVTQTPKHLITATGQRVTLRCSPRSGDLSVYWYQQSLDQGLQFLIQYYNGEERAKGNILERFSAQQFPDLHSELNLSSLELGDSALYFCASSVEVGANYGYTFGSGTRLTVV.

J is TRBJ2-5 and V is TRBV29-1; D could derive from TRBD1 or TRBD2 (6 bases each). CDR1 is SQVTM and CDR2 is ANQGSEA in the germline V gene. Trimming pared 2 bases from V and 4 bases from J, leaving 17 bases between. The CDR3 is 15 amino acids. The CDR3 DNA follows: TGCAGCGTTGAATTGGTTTCGGGGGCCCTAGAGACCCAGTACTTC. It encodes CSVELVSGALETQYF. Supplemented by reference TRBV29-1 and TRBJ2-5, the full variable domain reads SAVISQKPSRDICQRGTSLTIQCQVDSQVTMMFWYRQQPGQSLTLIATANQGSEATYESGFVIDKFPISRPNLTFSTLTVSNMSPEDSSIYLCSVELVSGALETQYFGPGTRLLVL.

V is TRBV4-1 and J is TRBJ1-5; 8 bases fit TRBD1. The CDR3 is made up of 15 amino acids. V lost 2 bases to trimming and J lost 1 base; unmatched junction nucleotides: 1. CDR1 and CDR2 from the germline V gene are MGHRA and YSYEKL. The CDR3 coding sequence is TGCGCCAGCAGCCAAACAGGGGGAAGCAATCAGCCCCAGCATTTT. Residues: CASSQTGGSNQPQHF.

The gene calls are TRBV24-1 and TRBJ2-2; no firm D call. The CDR3 extends over 14 amino acids. Germline V CDR1 and CDR2: KGHDR, SFDVKD. V lost 3 bases to trimming and J lost 4 bases, with 8 bases between them. DNA for the CDR3: TGTGCCACCAGTGATCCCCTAGGCACCGGGGAGCTGTTTTTT. Its protein is CATSDPLGTGELFF.